The 5 T cell receptor beta chains below were found in one sample sequenced in a study of blood T cell repertoires in COVID-19. Some clones are missing from TCRdb's copy, which holds only in-frame ones; the method was immunoSEQ multiplex PCR. The sample comprises some 450,000 clones, approximately 89% of which are singletons, and roughly 12% rests with the top ten. Input material: peripheral blood. All receptors come from a woman between 45 and 65 years old with COVID-19, enrolled during active disease.

The chain uses TRBV13 and TRBJ2-7, with 9 bases identical to TRBD1. This CDR3 spans 12 amino acids. The germline V gene has CDR1 PRHDT and CDR2 FYEKMQ (reference sequence). The trim removed 5 bases at V and 9 bases at J, leaving 5 bases unmatched. The CDR3 loop reads CASSTGQGTQYF. As DNA, the CDR3 is TGTGCCAGCAGCACCGGACAGGGGACGCAGTACTTC.

The chain has TRBV7-9 and TRBJ1-4; 8 nucleotides align to TRBD1. Germline V gene data show CDR1 as SEHNR and CDR2 as FQNEAQ (reference sequence). The V segment lost 3 bases and the J segment 8 bases; nucleotides outside the gene matches: 5. CDR3 size: 14 residues. This CDR3 reads CASSFRDRREKLFF. DNA for the CDR3: TGTGCCAGCAGCTTCCGGGACAGGAGGGAAAAACTGTTTTTT. Drawing the rest from reference TRBV7-9 and TRBJ1-4, the complete variable domain is DTGVSQNPRHKITKRGQNVTFRCDPISEHNRLYWYRQTLGQGPEFLTYFQNEAQLEKSRLLSDRFSAERPKGSFSTLEIQRTEQGDSAMYLCASSFRDRREKLFFGSGTQLSVL.

This clone was observed a single time. The chain combines TRBV5-4 with TRBJ2-1, with 11 bases lining up with TRBD2. There are 14 residues in the CDR3. Trimming at V came to 3 bases and at J to 8 bases, leaving 4 bases not matched to a gene. Germline loops: CDR1 SGHNT, CDR2 YYREEE (reference sequence). The CDR3 reads CASSSGTSGYEQFF. CDR3 sequence (DNA): TGTGCCAGCAGCTCCGGGACTAGCGGCTATGAGCAGTTCTTC.

V is TRBV9 and J is TRBJ2-1; D gene uncertain. V shed 2 bases and J shed 0 bases, with 9 bases lying between them. CDR3 length: 15 residues. Germline-derived CDR1 and CDR2 are SGDLS and YYNGEE. The CDR3 region has the DNA TGTGCCAGCAGCGTCTCCCCCGTCTCCTACAATGAGCAGTTCTTC. Translating it yields CASSVSPVSYNEQFF. Full variable domain (outside the CDR3, taken from reference TRBV9 and TRBJ2-1): DSGVTQTPKHLITATGQRVTLRCSPRSGDLSVYWYQQSLDQGLQFLIQYYNGEERAKGNILERFSAQQFPDLHSELNLSSLELGDSALYFCASSVSPVSYNEQFFGPGTRLTVL.

In this sample, this clone turned up a few times. V is TRBV2 and J is TRBJ2-7; 10 bases match TRBD1. The germline V gene has CDR1 SNHLY and CDR2 FYNNEI. The V segment lost 11 bases and the J segment 4 bases; nucleotides outside the gene matches: 11. The CDR3 loop spans 14 amino acids. The CDR3: CAGAAGTGDYEQYF. The DNA of the CDR3 is TGTGCCGGAGCCGCCGGGACAGGGGATTACGAGCAGTACTTC.